This T cell receptor beta chain was identified in a study of OX40 agonist ivuxolimab in advanced cancers. Overall study results and limits: Patients who responded partially at 0.1-3.0 mg/kg showed clonal expansion ranking among the lowest. The mean number of expanded clones was higher in CD8+ T cells than in CD4+.

A history of autoimmune disease or systemic immunosuppression excluded patients. The V gene lost 5 bases and the J gene lost 5 bases, with 10 bases spanning the gap. The length of the CDR3 is 13 residues. Germline assignment: CDR1 SGHTA and CDR2 FQGTGA. The protocol was immunoSEQ multiplex PCR, while the TCRdb copy is restricted to in-frame clones and leaves out a portion. The table has some 50,000 clones, approximately 87% seen once; the top ten hold 2.5% to 4%. Only one count was recorded for this clone. Its matching antigen is unknown. The sequence derives from an adult with an advanced solid tumor such as melanoma, head and neck, liver or kidney cancer. V gene TRBV7-3 combines with J gene TRBJ2-4; the D is unclear. Here the sequenced sample was CD4+ or CD8+ T cells sorted from blood, taken in a trial of the OX40 agonist ivuxolimab. This CDR3 reads CASSLGLENIQYF. CDR3 bases: TGTGCCAGCAGCCTCGGGCTGGAAAACATTCAGTACTTC.